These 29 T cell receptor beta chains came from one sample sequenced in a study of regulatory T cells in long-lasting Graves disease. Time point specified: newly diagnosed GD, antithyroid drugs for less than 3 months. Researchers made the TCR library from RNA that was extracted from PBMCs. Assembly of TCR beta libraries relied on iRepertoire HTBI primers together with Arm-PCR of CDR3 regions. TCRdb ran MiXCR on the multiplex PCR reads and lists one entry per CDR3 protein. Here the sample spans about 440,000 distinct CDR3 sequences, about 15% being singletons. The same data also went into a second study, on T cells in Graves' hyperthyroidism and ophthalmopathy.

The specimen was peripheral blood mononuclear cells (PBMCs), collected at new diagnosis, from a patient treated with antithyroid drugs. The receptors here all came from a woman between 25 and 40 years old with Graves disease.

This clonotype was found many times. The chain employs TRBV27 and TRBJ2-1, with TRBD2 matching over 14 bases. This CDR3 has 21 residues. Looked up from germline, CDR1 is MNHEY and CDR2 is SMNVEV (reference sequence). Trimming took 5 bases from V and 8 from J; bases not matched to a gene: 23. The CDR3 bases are TGTGCCAGCAGTATAACCCCCCGGGTAGCAAGGACTAGCGGGAGGAGCGATGAGCAGTTCTTC. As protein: CASSITPRVARTSGRSDEQFF.

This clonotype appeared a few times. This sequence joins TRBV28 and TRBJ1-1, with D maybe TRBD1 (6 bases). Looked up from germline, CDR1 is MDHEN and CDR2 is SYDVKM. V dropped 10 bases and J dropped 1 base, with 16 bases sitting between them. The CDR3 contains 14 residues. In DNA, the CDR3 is TGTGCCACACAAAAGGAGGGGGAGAACACTGAAGCTTTCTTT. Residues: CATQKEGENTEAFF.

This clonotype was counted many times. The CDR3 DNA follows: TGTGCCAGCATCATTAGTGGAGACAGCAACAATGAGCAGTTCTTC. Residues: CASIISGDSNNEQFF. The rearrangement uses TRBV12-3 or TRBV12-4 and TRBJ2-1, with D possibly TRBD1 on 5 matching bases. The CDR3 spans 15 residues. The germline V and J ends were trimmed by 7 bases and 5 bases, with 18 bases remaining between them.

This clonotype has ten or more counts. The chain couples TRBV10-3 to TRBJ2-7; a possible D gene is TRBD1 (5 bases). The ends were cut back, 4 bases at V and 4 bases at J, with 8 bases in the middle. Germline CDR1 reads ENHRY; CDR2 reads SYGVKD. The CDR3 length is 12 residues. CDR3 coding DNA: TGTGCCATCAGTGTGACAGTTTACGAGCAGTACTTC. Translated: CAISVTVYEQYF.

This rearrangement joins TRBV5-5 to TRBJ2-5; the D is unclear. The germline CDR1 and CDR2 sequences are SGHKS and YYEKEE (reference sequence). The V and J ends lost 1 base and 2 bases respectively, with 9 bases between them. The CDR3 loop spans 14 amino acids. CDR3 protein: CASSLYSAQETQYF. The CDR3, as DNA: TGTGCCAGCAGCTTGTATTCCGCACAAGAGACCCAGTACTTC.

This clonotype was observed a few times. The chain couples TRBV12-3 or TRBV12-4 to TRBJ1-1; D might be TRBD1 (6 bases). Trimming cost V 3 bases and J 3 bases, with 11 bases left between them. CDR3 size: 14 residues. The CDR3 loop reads CASSFGTTDTEAFF. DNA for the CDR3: TGTGCCAGCAGTTTCGGGACAACGGACACTGAAGCTTTCTTT.

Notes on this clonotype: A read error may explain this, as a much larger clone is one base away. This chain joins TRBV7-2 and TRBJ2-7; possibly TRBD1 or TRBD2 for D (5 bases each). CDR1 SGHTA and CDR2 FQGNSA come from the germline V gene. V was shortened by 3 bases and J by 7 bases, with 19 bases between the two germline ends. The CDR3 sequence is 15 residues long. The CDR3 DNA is TGTGCCAGCAGCTTCGGGACCGCCCCCTACAATGAGCAGTACTTC. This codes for CASSFGTAPYNEQYF. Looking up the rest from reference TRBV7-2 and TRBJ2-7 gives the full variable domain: GAGVSQSPSNKVTEKGKDVELRCDPISGHTALYWYRQSLGQGLEFLIYFQGNSAPDKSGLPSDRFSAERTGGSVSTLTIQRTQQEDSAVYLCASSFGTAPYNEQYFGPGTRLTVT.

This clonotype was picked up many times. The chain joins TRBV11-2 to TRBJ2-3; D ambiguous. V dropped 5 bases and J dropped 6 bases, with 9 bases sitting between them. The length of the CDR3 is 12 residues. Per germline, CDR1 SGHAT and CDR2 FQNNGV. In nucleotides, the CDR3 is TGTGCCAGCAGCCCAATGGCCGATACGCAGTATTTT. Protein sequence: CASSPMADTQYF. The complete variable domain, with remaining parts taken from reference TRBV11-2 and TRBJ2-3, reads EAGVAQSPRYKIIEKRQSVAFWCNPISGHATLYWYQQILGQGPKLLIQFQNNGVVDDSQLPKDRFSAERLKGVDSTLKIQPAKLEDSAVYLCASSPMADTQYFGPGTRLTVL.

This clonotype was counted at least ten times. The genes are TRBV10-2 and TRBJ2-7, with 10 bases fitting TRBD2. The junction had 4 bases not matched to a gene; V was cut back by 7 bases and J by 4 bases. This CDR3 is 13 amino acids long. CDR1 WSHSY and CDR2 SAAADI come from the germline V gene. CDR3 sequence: CASIQREGYEQYF. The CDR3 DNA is TGCGCCAGCATCCAGCGGGAGGGTTACGAGCAGTACTTC.

The CDR3 coding sequence is TGCAGCGTTCGGGGGACAGGGGTCTACGAGCAGTACTTC. It specifies CSVRGTGVYEQYF. The V and J genes are TRBV29-1 and TRBJ2-7, with 10 bases that match TRBD1. The germline V gene has CDR1 SQVTM and CDR2 ANQGSEA. The CDR3 is 13 amino acids. Trimming cost V 5 bases and J 3 bases; bases outside gene matches: 4.

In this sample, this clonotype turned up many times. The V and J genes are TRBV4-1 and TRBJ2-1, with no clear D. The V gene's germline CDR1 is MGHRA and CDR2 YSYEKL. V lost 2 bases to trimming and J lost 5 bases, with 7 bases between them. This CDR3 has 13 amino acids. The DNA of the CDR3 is TGCGCCAGCAGCCAATGGGGAAACAATGAGCAGTTCTTC. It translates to CASSQWGNNEQFF.

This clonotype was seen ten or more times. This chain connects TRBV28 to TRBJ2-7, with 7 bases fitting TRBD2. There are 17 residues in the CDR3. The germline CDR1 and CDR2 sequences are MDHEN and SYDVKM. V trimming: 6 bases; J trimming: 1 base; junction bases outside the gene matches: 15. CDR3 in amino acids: CASSPPRGAGASYEQYF. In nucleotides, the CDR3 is TGTGCCAGCAGCCCTCCCCGAGGGGCGGGAGCGTCCTACGAGCAGTACTTC.

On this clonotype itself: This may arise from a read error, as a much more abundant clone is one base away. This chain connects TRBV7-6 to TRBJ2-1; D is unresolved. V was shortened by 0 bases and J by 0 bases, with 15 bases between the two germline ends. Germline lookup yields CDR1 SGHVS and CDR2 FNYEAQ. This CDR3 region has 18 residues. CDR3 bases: TGTGCCAGCAGCTTAGCCCCAATGACTGTAAGCTCCTACAATGAGCAGTTCTTC. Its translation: CASSLAPMTVSSYNEQFF.

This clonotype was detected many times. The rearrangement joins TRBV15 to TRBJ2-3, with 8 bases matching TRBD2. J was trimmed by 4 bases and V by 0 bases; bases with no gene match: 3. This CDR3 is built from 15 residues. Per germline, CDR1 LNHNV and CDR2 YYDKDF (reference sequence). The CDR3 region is CATSRETGGPDTQYF. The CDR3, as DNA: TGTGCCACCAGCAGAGAGACGGGAGGGCCAGATACGCAGTATTTT.

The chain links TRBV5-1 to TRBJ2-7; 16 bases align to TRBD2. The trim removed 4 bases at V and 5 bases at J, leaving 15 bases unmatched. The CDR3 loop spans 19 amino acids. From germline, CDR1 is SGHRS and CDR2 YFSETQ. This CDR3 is CASSGQRGLAGGPPHEQYF. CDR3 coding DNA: TGCGCCAGCAGCGGCCAAAGGGGACTAGCGGGAGGGCCTCCTCACGAGCAGTACTTC.

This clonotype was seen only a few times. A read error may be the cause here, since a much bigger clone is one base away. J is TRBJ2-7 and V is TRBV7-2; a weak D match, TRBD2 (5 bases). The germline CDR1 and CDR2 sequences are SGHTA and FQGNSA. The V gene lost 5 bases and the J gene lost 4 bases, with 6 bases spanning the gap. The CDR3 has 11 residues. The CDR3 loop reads CASSDYYEQYF. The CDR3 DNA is TGTGCCAGCAGCGACTATTACGAGCAGTACTTC.

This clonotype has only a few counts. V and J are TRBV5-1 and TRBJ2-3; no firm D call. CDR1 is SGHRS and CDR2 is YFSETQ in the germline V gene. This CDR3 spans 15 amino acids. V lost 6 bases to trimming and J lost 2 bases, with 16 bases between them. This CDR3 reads CASTWVRKPTDTQYF. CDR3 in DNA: TGCGCCAGCACGTGGGTCAGAAAGCCCACAGATACGCAGTATTTT.

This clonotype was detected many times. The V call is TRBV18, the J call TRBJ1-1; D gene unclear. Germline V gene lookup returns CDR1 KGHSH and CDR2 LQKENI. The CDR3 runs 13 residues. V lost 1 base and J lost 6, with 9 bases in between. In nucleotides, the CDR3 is TGTGCCAGCTCACCACTGGGCTTACCTGAAGCTTTCTTT. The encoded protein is CASSPLGLPEAFF.

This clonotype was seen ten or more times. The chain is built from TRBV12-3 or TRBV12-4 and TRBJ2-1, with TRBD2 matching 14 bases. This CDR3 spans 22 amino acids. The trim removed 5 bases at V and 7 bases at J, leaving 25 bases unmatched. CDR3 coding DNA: TGTGCCAGCAGTACTCGTGGGGCGGATTCCGGGACTAGCGGGAGAAATCGAAATGAGCAGTTCTTC. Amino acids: CASSTRGADSGTSGRNRNEQFF.

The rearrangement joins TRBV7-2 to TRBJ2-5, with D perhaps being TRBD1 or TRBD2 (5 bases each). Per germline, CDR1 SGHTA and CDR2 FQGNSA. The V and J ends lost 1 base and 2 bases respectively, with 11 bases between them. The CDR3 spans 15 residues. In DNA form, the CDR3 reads TGTGCCAGCAGCTTAGTGTTGGGGGTACAAGAGACCCAGTACTTC. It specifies CASSLVLGVQETQYF.

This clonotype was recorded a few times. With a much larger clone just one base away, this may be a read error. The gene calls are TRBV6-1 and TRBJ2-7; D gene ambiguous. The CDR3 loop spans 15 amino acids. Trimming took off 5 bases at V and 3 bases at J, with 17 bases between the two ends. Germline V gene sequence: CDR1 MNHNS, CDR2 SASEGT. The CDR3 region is CASSKTGTSGYEQYF. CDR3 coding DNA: TGTGCCAGCAGTAAGACCGGCACCTCTGGCTACGAGCAGTACTTC.

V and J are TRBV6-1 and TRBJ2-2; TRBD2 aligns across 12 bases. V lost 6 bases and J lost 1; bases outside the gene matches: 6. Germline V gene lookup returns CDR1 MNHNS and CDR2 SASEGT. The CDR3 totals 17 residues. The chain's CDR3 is CASSTGTSGWNTGELFF. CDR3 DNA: TGTGCCAGCAGCACTGGGACTAGCGGGTGGAACACCGGGGAGCTGTTTTTT.

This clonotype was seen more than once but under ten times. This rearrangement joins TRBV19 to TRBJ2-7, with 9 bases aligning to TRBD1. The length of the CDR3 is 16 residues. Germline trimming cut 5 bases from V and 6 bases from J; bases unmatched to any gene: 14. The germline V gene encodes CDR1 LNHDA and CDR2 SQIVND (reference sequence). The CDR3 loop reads CASSAVPGQGTGEQYF. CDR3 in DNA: TGTGCCAGTAGTGCCGTTCCGGGACAGGGTACCGGCGAGCAGTACTTC.

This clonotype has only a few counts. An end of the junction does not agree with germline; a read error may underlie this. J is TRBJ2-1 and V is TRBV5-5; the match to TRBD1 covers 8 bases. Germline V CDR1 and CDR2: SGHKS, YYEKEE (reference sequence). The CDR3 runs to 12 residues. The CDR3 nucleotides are TGTGCCGGCAGCCCAGGGGGCGGTGAGCAGTTCTTC. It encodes CAGSPGGGEQFF.

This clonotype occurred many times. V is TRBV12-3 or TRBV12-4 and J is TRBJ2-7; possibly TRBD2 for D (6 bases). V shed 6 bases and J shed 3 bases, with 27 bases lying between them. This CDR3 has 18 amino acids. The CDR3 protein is CASSCSTGGKVADYEQYF. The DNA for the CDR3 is TGTGCCAGCAGCTGTAGCACCGGAGGGAAAGTGGCCGACTACGAGCAGTACTTC.

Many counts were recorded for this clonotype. The CDR3 spells CASSEEYSSYGYTF. CDR3 coding DNA: TGTGCCAGCAGTGAAGAATACTCTTCCTATGGCTACACCTTC. V and J are TRBV6-1 and TRBJ1-2; D gene uncertain. V gave up 1 base and J gave up 4 bases, with 10 bases separating them. Germline lookup yields CDR1 MNHNS and CDR2 SASEGT. This CDR3 contains 14 residues.

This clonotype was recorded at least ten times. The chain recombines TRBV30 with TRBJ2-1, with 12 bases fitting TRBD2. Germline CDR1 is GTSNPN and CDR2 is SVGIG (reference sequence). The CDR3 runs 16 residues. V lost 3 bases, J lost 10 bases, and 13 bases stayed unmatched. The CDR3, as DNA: TGTGCCTGGAGCCCGATCCGGACTAGCGGGATGGGAGAGCAGTTCTTC. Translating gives CAWSPIRTSGMGEQFF. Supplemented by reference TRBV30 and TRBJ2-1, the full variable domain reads SQTIHQWPATLVQPVGSPLSLECTVEGTSNPNLYWYRQAAGRGLQLLFYSVGIGQISSEVPQNLSASRPQDRQFILSSKKLLLSDSGFYLCAWSPIRTSGMGEQFFGPGTRLTVL.

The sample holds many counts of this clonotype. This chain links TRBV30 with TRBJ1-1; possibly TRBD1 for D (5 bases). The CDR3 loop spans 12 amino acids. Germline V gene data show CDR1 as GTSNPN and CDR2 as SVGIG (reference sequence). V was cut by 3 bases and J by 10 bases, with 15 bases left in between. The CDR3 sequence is CAWRPVGRRAFF. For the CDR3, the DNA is TGTGCCTGGAGGCCTGTGGGGCGCAGAGCTTTCTTT.

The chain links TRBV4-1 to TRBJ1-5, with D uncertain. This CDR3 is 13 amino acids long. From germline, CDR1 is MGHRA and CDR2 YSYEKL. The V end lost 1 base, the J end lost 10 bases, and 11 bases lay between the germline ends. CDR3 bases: TGCGCCAGCAGCCAAGGGAGGTTGGAACCCCAGCATTTT. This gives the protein CASSQGRLEPQHF.